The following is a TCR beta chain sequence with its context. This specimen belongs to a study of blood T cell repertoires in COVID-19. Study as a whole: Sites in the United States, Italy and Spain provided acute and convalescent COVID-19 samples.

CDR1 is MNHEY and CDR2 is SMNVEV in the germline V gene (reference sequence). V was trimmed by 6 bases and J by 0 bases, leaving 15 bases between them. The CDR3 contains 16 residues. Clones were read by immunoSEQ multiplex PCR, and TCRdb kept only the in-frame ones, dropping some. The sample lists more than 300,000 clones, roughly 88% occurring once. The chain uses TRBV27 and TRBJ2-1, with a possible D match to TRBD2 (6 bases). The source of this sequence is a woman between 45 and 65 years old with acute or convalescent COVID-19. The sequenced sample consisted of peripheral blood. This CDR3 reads CASRLKLASSYNEQFF. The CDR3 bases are TGTGCCAGCAGACTGAAACTAGCCAGCTCCTACAATGAGCAGTTCTTC.